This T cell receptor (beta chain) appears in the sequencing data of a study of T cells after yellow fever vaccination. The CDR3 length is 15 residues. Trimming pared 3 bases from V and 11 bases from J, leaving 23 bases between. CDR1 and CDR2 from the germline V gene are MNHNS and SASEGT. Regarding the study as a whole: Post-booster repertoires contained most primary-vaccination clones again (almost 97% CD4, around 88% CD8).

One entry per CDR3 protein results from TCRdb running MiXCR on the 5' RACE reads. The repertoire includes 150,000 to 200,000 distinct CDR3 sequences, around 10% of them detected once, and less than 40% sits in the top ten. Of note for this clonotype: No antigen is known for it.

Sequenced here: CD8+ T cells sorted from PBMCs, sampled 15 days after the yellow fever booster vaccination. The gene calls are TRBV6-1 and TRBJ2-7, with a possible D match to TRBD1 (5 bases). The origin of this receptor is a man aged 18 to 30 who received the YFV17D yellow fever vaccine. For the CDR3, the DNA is TGTGCCAGCAGTGAGAAGGGGAAAAGGACCCCTACCGAGTACGTC. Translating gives CASSEKGKRTPTEYV.